Below, 18 T cell receptor beta chains from the same sample are listed, as sequenced in a study of blood T cell repertoires in COVID-19. Here immunoSEQ multiplex PCR was the method, and the copy in TCRdb shows in-frame clones only, minus some. The sample records under 400,000 clones, about 86% being singletons. The sequenced material came from PBMCs or T cells enriched from blood (not recorded which). The receptors originated from a woman aged 40 to 55 with acute COVID-19.

The rearrangement links TRBV7-3 to TRBJ2-3; TRBD2 is a possible D gene (6 bases). V was clipped by 1 base and J by 1 base, with 9 bases between them. Germline lookup yields CDR1 SGHTA and CDR2 FQGTGA. The CDR3 extends over 15 amino acids. In DNA, the CDR3 is TGTGCCAGCAGCTTAATGGGCGGGGGCACAGATACGCAGTATTTT. It encodes CASSLMGGGTDTQYF.

The chain links TRBV5-1 to TRBJ1-1; D gene ambiguous. This CDR3 region has 14 residues. V lost 0 bases and J lost 4, with 10 bases in between. CDR1 is SGHRS and CDR2 is YFSETQ in the germline V gene. The CDR3 nucleotides read TGCGCCAGCAGCTTGGAGGCGGGGTCCACTGAAGCTTTCTTT. This sequence encodes CASSLEAGSTEAFF.

This sequence joins TRBV29-1 and TRBJ2-1; D possibly corresponds to TRBD2 (5 bases). V was clipped by 2 bases and J by 0 bases, with 14 bases between them. Germline V gives CDR1 SQVTM, CDR2 ANQGSEA. The CDR3 spans 16 residues. For the CDR3, the DNA is TGCAGCGTTGAACCCCCGGAGGCGAGCTCCTACAATGAGCAGTTCTTC. Amino acid sequence: CSVEPPEASSYNEQFF.

The chain recombines TRBV19 with TRBJ1-1; maybe TRBD1 (6 bases). The V gene's germline CDR1 is LNHDA and CDR2 SQIVND (reference sequence). The CDR3 loop spans 13 amino acids. The V end lost 9 bases, the J end lost 10 bases, and 21 bases lay between the germline ends. CDR3 nucleotide sequence: TGTGCCAGCGGAATAAACAGGGTTGGGGGAGCTTTCTTT. It encodes CASGINRVGGAFF.

This clone has just a few counts. The rearrangement uses TRBV23-1 and TRBJ1-5, with D possibly matching TRBD1 (5 bases). TRBV23-1 counts as an open reading frame of uncertain function. The CDR3 is made up of 14 amino acids. The V and J ends lost 2 bases and 6 bases respectively, with 11 bases between them. Here the CDR3 reads CASSQSGQGQPQHF. The CDR3 DNA is TGCGCCAGCAGTCAAAGCGGGCAGGGTCAGCCCCAGCATTTT.

This clone has just one count. The chain links TRBV9 to TRBJ2-2; no clear D. The CDR3 has 13 residues. V was pared by 2 bases and J by 1 base, with 3 bases between. Germline-derived CDR1 and CDR2 are SGDLS and YYNGEE. CDR3 amino acids: CASSVRNTGELFF. The CDR3 DNA follows: TGTGCCAGCAGCGTCCGGAACACCGGGGAGCTGTTTTTT.

The genes are TRBV3-1 (or the pseudogene TRBV3-2) and TRBJ2-7, with 8 bases aligning to TRBD2. The germline CDR1 and CDR2 sequences are LGHDT and YNNKEL (reference sequence). The ends lost 3 bases at V and 5 bases at J; junction bases unmatched: 12. The CDR3 is 16 residues long. The CDR3 here is CASSQAMPGLGNEQYF. The DNA of the CDR3 is TGTGCCAGCAGCCAGGCTATGCCGGGACTAGGGAACGAGCAGTACTTC.

This chain joins TRBV7-8 and TRBJ1-2; 8 nucleotides align to TRBD1. V trimming: 3 bases; J trimming: 7 bases; junction bases outside the gene matches: 7. CDR1 SGHVS and CDR2 FQNEAQ come from the germline V gene. This CDR3 region has 14 residues. CDR3 nucleotides: TGTGCCAGCAGCTTCGGACAGGGTTCTTCTGGCTACACCTTC. Its translation is CASSFGQGSSGYTF.

The genes are TRBV4-2 and TRBJ1-1; 11 bases agree with TRBD1. Germline CDR1 reads LGHNA; CDR2 reads YNFKEQ. The V gene end was trimmed by 4 bases and the J gene end by 7 bases; junction bases not matched to a gene: 11. The CDR3 sequence is 16 residues long. In DNA, the CDR3 is TGTGCCAGCAGCCTTCATCTGGACAGGGGGCGAGATGAAGCTTTCTTT. Residues: CASSLHLDRGRDEAFF.

The chain is built from TRBV6-1 and TRBJ2-2; the match to TRBD2 covers 11 bases. This CDR3 region has 17 residues. Germline V gene sequence: CDR1 MNHNS, CDR2 SASEGT. The J segment lost 1 base and the V segment lost 3 bases, leaving 4 bases of the junction unmatched. DNA for the CDR3: TGTGCCAGCAGTGAGTCTAGCGGGGGGCTGAACACCGGGGAGCTGTTTTTT. Its translation: CASSESSGGLNTGELFF.

The chain carries TRBV7-2 and TRBJ1-3; D is ambiguous. V dropped 5 bases and J dropped 6 bases, with 8 bases sitting between them. The CDR3 is 12 amino acids. CDR1 and CDR2 (germline): SGHTA, FQGNSA. This chain's CDR3 is CASSLQLNTIYF. The CDR3 region has the DNA TGTGCCAGCAGCCTCCAGTTAAACACCATATATTTT.

In this sample, this clone turned up once. This chain links TRBV12-5 with TRBJ1-4, with D unclear. This CDR3 is 18 amino acids long. Looked up from germline, CDR1 is LGHNT and CDR2 is FRNRAP. V dropped 0 bases and J dropped 5 bases, with 19 bases sitting between them. DNA of the CDR3: TGTGCTAGTGGTTTGGTACTAGGGCCCTCGTCGGGGAATGAAAAACTGTTTTTT. It is translated as CASGLVLGPSSGNEKLFF.

The chain is built from TRBV19 and TRBJ1-2, with 10 bases lining up with TRBD1. The CDR3 has 16 residues. V trimming: 5 bases; J trimming: 6 bases; junction bases outside the gene matches: 12. Germline lookup yields CDR1 LNHDA and CDR2 SQIVND (reference sequence). CDR3 in DNA: TGTGCCAGTAGTCCGCCTGACAGGGGGCGCTCCCATGGCTACACCTTC. Translating it yields CASSPPDRGRSHGYTF.

J is TRBJ1-4 and V is TRBV5-1; 9 bases align to TRBD1. The trim removed 1 base at V and 6 bases at J, leaving 1 base unmatched. Germline V gene sequence: CDR1 SGHRS, CDR2 YFSETQ. The CDR3 has 14 amino acids. This chain's CDR3 is CASSLTGGDEKLFF. DNA of the CDR3: TGCGCCAGCAGCTTGACAGGGGGCGATGAAAAACTGTTTTTT. Combining the CDR3 with reference TRBV5-1 and TRBJ1-4 gives the whole variable domain KAGVTQTPRYLIKTRGQQVTLSCSPISGHRSVSWYQQTPGQGLQFLFEYFSETQRNKGNFPGRFSGRQFSNSRSEMNVSTLELGDSALYLCASSLTGGDEKLFFGSGTQLSVL.

Only one count was recorded for this clone. The sample holds other DNA sequences that translate to the same CDR3. The V and J genes are TRBV10-3 and TRBJ2-7, with 8 bases that match TRBD1. After removal of 4 bases from V and 3 bases from J, the junction contained 8 bases not matched to a gene. This CDR3 contains 15 residues. The germline gives CDR1 ENHRY, CDR2 SYGVKD. For the CDR3, the DNA is TGTGCCATCAGTGGAGGGACAGGAATCAACTACGAGCAGTACTTC. It codes for CAISGGTGINYEQYF.

This clone was recorded only once. The rearrangement links TRBV6-5 to TRBJ2-2, with D maybe TRBD2 (6 bases). CDR1 is MNHEY, CDR2 SVGAGI, per germline. The V gene lost 2 bases and the J gene lost 6 bases, with 10 bases spanning the gap. This CDR3 comprises 14 residues. In DNA, the CDR3 is TGTGCCAGCAGTTACCTTTCGGGAGCCGGGGAGCTGTTTTTT. Translating it yields CASSYLSGAGELFF.

The chain employs TRBV19 and TRBJ2-5, with TRBD1 matching 9 bases. In germline, CDR1 is LNHDA, CDR2 SQIVND (reference sequence). V lost 6 bases to trimming and J lost 5 bases; unmatched junction nucleotides: 7. The CDR3 runs 14 residues. The CDR3 DNA sequence: TGTGCCAGTAGGTTACAGGGGGCTGGGGAGACCCAGTACTTC. Protein sequence: CASRLQGAGETQYF.

The rearrangement links TRBV4-2 to TRBJ1-5, with 11 bases lining up with TRBD1. CDR1 and CDR2 from the germline V gene are LGHNA and YNFKEQ. CDR3 length equals 16 residues. The junction had 7 bases not matched to a gene; V was cut back by 3 bases and J by 6 bases. The CDR3 DNA is TGTGCCAGCAGCCACGAGGACAGGGGGCAGGGTCAGCCCCAGCATTTT. It yields the protein CASSHEDRGQGQPQHF.